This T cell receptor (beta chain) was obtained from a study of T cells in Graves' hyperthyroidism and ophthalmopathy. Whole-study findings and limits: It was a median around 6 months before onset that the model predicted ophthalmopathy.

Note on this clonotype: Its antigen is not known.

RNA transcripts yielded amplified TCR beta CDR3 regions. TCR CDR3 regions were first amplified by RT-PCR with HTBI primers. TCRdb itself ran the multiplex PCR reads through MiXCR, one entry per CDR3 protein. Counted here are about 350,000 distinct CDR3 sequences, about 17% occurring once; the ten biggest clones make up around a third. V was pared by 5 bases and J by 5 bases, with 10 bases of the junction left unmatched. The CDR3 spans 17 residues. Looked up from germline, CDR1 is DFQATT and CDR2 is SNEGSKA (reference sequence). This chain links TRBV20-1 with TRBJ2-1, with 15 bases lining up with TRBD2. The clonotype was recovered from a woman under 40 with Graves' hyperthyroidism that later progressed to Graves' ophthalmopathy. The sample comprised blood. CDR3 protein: CSALVGLAGGAHNEQFF. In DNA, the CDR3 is TGCAGTGCTCTAGTAGGACTAGCGGGAGGGGCCCACAATGAGCAGTTCTTC.